This T cell receptor (beta chain) was captured by sequencing in a study of cytomegalovirus exposure and HLA in healthy donors. Across the study: From HLA-typed donors, an early data release held 70 million to 100 million unique TCRs.

With V trimmed by 2 bases and J by 2 bases, 10 bases remained unmatched. The CDR3 runs to 18 residues. Germline V gene sequence: CDR1 SGHVS, CDR2 FQNEAQ. With 60 Vbeta and 13 Jbeta primers, the PCR was carried out. The data were produced by immunoSEQ multiplex PCR, yet TCRdb's version contains in-frame clones alone and is incomplete. The sample consists of under 200,000 clones, about 81% of them appearing once. Overall study results and limits: Cytomegalovirus status, reportedly, was diagnosed with high specificity and sensitivity by the classifier. According to the study, around 180 TCR beta chains were cytomegalovirus-associated.

Concerning this clone: Its antigen is unidentified.

J is TRBJ2-3 and V is TRBV7-8; 10 bases match TRBD2. Material: PBMCs. The source of this sequence is a woman aged 45 to 65 in good health and CMV-seropositive. CDR3 amino acids: CASSLIIAGGPPTDTQYF. The CDR3 DNA sequence: TGTGCCAGCAGCTTAATAATAGCGGGGGGACCCCCCACAGATACGCAGTATTTT.